This record covers a single T cell receptor (beta chain). No antigen is known for it. There are no base qualities to consult, and no much larger clone falls within one base. This record comes from a study of OX40 agonist ivuxolimab in advanced cancers. In terms of the full investigation: The costimulatory receptor OX40 (CD134) was targeted by ivuxolimab, a fully human IgG2 agonistic monoclonal antibody. In the dose-escalation cohort, roughly 80% of patients were male, and the mean age was approximately 60 years, with a range of 23 to 79. Patients were allowed to have had prior anti-PD-1, anti-PD-L1 or anti-CTLA-4 therapy, and 40% to 45% of the dose-escalation patients had previously received checkpoint inhibitors. Of the roughly 50 dose-escalation patients, hepatocellular carcinoma was present in about 20, melanoma in roughly 15, renal cell carcinoma in 9 and head and neck cancer in 9. Intravenous ivuxolimab was administered to patients every 2 weeks at six dose levels: 0.01, 0.1, 0.3, 1.5, 3 and 10 mg/kg. Three dose-escalation patients achieved partial responses, one with hepatocellular carcinoma and two with cutaneous melanoma. The point of sequencing TCRbeta in the periphery was to test whether ivuxolimab changed TCR sequence diversity and drove clonal T-cell expansion. The paper covers the monotherapy dose-escalation part of the phase I ivuxolimab trial, which included N = 52 patients. Results the study describes overall, beyond this receptor: In partial responders in the 0.1-3.0 mg/kg groups, normalized peripheral clonal expansion was found to be among the lowest, especially among CD8+ T cells. Low levels of normalized T-cell clonal expansion were also seen in some patients who did not respond. After ivuxolimab, more expanded clones were found on average in CD8+ T cells than in CD4+ T cells. The antigen specificity of the peripheral T cells that underwent clonal expansion was not determined. At doses from 0.1 to 3.0 mg/kg, clonal expansion was seen in both CD4+ and CD8+ blood T cells between baseline and week 6.

The trial excluded patients who had a history of autoimmune disease or were on systemic immunosuppression. Peripheral blood for TCR sequencing was collected from all dose cohorts at baseline, on cycle 4 day 1, and on cycle 7 day 1. Samples came from an open-label, multicenter, first-in-human phase I dose-escalation trial of ivuxolimab. Adults with locally advanced or metastatic head and neck squamous cell, hepatocellular, melanoma or renal cell carcinoma were enrolled in the trial. Before TCR sequencing, CD4+ T cells and CD8+ T cells from peripheral blood were sorted into separate populations. Genomic DNA was isolated from the sorted cells so that the TCRbeta CDR3 region could be sequenced. The immunoSEQ Assay was used for sequencing of TCRbeta CDR3 regions. Sourced from immuneACCESS, this table was stored by TCRdb with only in-frame sequences that have V and J called. A share of the clones is absent; for the studies checked, an unresolved V gene accounts for under half, and the remainder has no known explanation. Recorded for this sample are roughly 67,000 clones; around nine tenths of them occurred a single time. 0.7% to 1% of the sample goes to the ten largest clones.

Trimming at the junction amounts to 2 bases on V and 5 bases on J, and the germline ends lie 16 bases apart. The germline V gene provides CDR1 ENHRY and CDR2 SYGVKD. The CDR3 runs 16 amino acids, cysteine and phenylalanine included. Only the CDR3 part of the read is kept: 48 bases, read in frame from the first base. The TCR comes from an adult with an advanced solid tumor such as melanoma, head and neck, liver or kidney cancer. This chain joins TRBV10-3 to TRBJ1-5; TRBD1 is possibly the D segment (6 matching bases). The specimen was CD4+ or CD8+ T cells sorted from blood, collected in a trial of the OX40 agonist ivuxolimab. The CDR3 region has the sequence CAISEPRGGVDQPQHF. The DNA reads as follows: TGTGCCATCAGTGAGCCTCGAGGGGGGGTAGATCAGCCCCAGCATTTT.